In its sample, the clone carrying this T cell receptor beta chain was seen many times. Antigen: not known. CDR3 length equals 15 residues. V shed 1 base and J shed 6 bases, with 15 bases lying between them. Germline loops: CDR1 SGHNT, CDR2 YYREEE (reference sequence). Each CDR3 protein gets one entry after TCRdb re-called the 5' RACE reads with MiXCR. The table has 250,000 to 300,000 distinct CDR3 sequences, roughly 13% seen once; the top ten hold 0.45% to 0.65%. This specimen belongs to a study of T cells after yellow fever vaccination. Study-level points and caveats: The secondary response was weaker, and its peak arrived faster, on day 5 versus 15. Just a small share of clonotypes turned up in the CD4 compartment as well as the CD8 compartment.

The rearrangement uses TRBV5-4 and TRBJ2-3, with D possibly being TRBD1 (6 bases). This receptor was taken from a man between 25 and 39 years old who received the YFV17D yellow fever vaccine. The source material was CD4+ T cells sorted from PBMCs, sampled 45 days after the yellow fever booster vaccination. CDR3 in DNA: TGTGCCAGCAGCTTGTCGGGGTCAGGGGCGGATACGCAGTATTTT. It encodes CASSLSGSGADTQYF.